The rows below give T cell receptor beta chains drawn from one sample of a study of human T cells and chemical hapten exposure. TCRdb itself ran the RACE reads through MiXCR, one entry per CDR3 protein. Of around 80,000 distinct CDR3 sequences listed, about 8.7% are singletons. Input material: whole blood. These receptor sequences come from a male donor in good health. Some clones in this sample may be carry-over from other donors' samples. The conserved cysteine and the conserved F or W are not part of the CDR3 here. The order of the fields is V gene, clone size, J gene, CDR3 protein. A row's size may be missing; if present it is once, few, many or a size class.

TRBV27	few	TRBJ2-7	ASSYAENYEQY
TRBV12-3/TRBV12-4	.	TRBJ1-5	ASSSTGTNQPQH
TRBV4-3	.	TRBJ1-6	ASSQDWIGTTSSYNSPLH
TRBV20-1	.	TRBJ1-2	SAPASQGNYGYT
TRBV7-8	.	TRBJ2-3	ASSHRKGTDTQY
TRBV7-9	few	TRBJ2-1	ASSRPGQSYNEQF
TRBV7-2	few	TRBJ2-1	ASSSREDRENEQF
TRBV4-2	few	TRBJ2-7	ASSQDWDYKGLGEQY
TRBV7-9	.	TRBJ2-4	ASSHRQNQAKNIQY
TRBV3-1	few	TRBJ1-1	ASRQGPEAF
TRBV6-6	many	TRBJ2-1	ASSWGSGEPNNEQF
TRBV6-1	many	TRBJ1-4	ASTPFLPDSGEKLF
TRBV7-8	few	TRBJ1-1	ASSLGRDRDEAF
TRBV6-5	many	TRBJ2-7	ASRAPSGTVRTGEQY
TRBV12-3/TRBV12-4	few	TRBJ1-5	ASSFRFSNQPQH
TRBV10-3	many	TRBJ1-6	AISESGENTSPLH
TRBV5-6	many	TRBJ2-7	ASSSGLSSYEQY
TRBV20-1	many	TRBJ1-2	SARDSTTGIRGYT
TRBV27	.	TRBJ1-1	ASSLDQLNTEAF
TRBV12-3/TRBV12-4	many	TRBJ1-6	ASSFGGSESPLH
TRBV6-2/TRBV6-3	many	TRBJ1-6	ASRNGQPNSPLH
TRBV4-3	many	TRBJ1-2	ASSQDPHRGRYGYT
TRBV10-3	few	TRBJ2-1	AIGATSTYNEQF
TRBV7-7	.	TRBJ1-1	ASSQTGTTEAF
TRBV6-2/TRBV6-3	.	TRBJ1-6	ASSFQNSPLY
TRBV4-1	few	TRBJ2-7	ASSPASEDYEQY
TRBV7-9	.	TRBJ2-3	ASSLESDTQY
TRBV20-1	few	TRBJ2-7	SARDGQGNPYEQY
TRBV10-3	few	TRBJ2-7	AISEPGQGHLLEQY
TRBV10-3	.	TRBJ1-1	AISPDMNTEAF
TRBV5-4	.	TRBJ1-1	ASSLAGQDEAF
TRBV5-1	.	TRBJ2-7	ASSLAGVNEQY
TRBV6-1	.	TRBJ2-7	ASSEVVAGGSEQY
TRBV20-1	.	TRBJ1-1	SARDPRAGAYTEAF
TRBV6-2/TRBV6-3	few	TRBJ2-1	ASSARTRYNEQF
TRBV20-1	few	TRBJ2-3	SASLAGVKDTQY
TRBV6-5	few	TRBJ2-3	ASSSRTDNTDTQY
TRBV5-4	.	TRBJ1-2	ASSLAPAAGGGYGYT
TRBV7-8	.	TRBJ2-3	ASSLARGRTDTQY
TRBV7-9	many	TRBJ2-3	ASSFDRNNPGLAVADTQY
TRBV6-2/TRBV6-3	.	TRBJ1-1	ASTHRSGQRMNTEAF
TRBV15	many	TRBJ2-2	ATSRGAGELF
TRBV5-1	.	TRBJ1-1	ASSLAASTEAF
TRBV14	.	TRBJ1-1	ASSLWVSENTEAF
TRBV7-9	many	TRBJ2-1	ASSLGDRDYNEQF
TRBV14	.	TRBJ2-1	ASSYGQGEINEQF
TRBV7-9	many	TRBJ1-5	ASSRTGSNQPQH
TRBV11-2	.	TRBJ1-1	ASSGGHPNTEAF
TRBV6-6	.	TRBJ1-1	ASSRGVGLEAF
TRBV14	many	TRBJ2-3	ASSQGLPYTDTQY
TRBV27	.	TRBJ2-7	ASGNLAYEQY
TRBV29-1	many	TRBJ2-7	SAENDAAYEQY
TRBV12-3/TRBV12-4	few	TRBJ2-7	ASSFGRSYEQY
TRBV5-1	many	TRBJ2-1	ASSSDNRFYNEQF